The clone carrying this T cell receptor (beta chain) came up once. Its antigen remains unknown. Any history of autoimmune disease or systemic immunosuppression disqualified patients. Baseline was the first blood sampling point, followed by cycle 4 day 1 and cycle 7 day 1. Some clones are missing from TCRdb's copy, which holds only in-frame ones; the method was immunoSEQ multiplex PCR. The sample contains some 90,000 clones, about 89% of which appear only once. The germline CDR1 and CDR2 sequences are MDHEN and SYDVKM. The CDR3 is 12 amino acids. V shed 6 bases and J shed 4 bases, with 9 bases lying between them. These data are taken from a study of OX40 agonist ivuxolimab in advanced cancers. Study background: Eligibility rules accepted prior anti-PD-1, anti-PD-L1 or anti-CTLA-4 therapy, and over 30% had some.

General observations from the study: At doses 0.1 to 3.0 mg/kg, CD4+ and CD8+ clones expanded.

This chain connects TRBV28 to TRBJ1-1; D gene unclear. The starting material was CD4+ or CD8+ T cells sorted from blood, obtained in a trial of the OX40 agonist ivuxolimab. The receptor's source is an adult with an advanced solid tumor such as melanoma, head and neck, liver or kidney cancer. In DNA form, the CDR3 reads TGTGCCAGCAGATTGGCGAGCACTGAAGCTTTCTTT. This encodes CASRLASTEAFF.